This paragraph covers one T cell receptor beta chain sequence. The sample is drawn from a study of T cell responses to AZD1222 COVID-19 vaccine. The data were produced by immunoSEQ multiplex PCR, yet TCRdb's version contains in-frame clones alone and is incomplete. The sample shows 110,000 to 150,000 clones, about 92% of them seen only once. This CDR3 has 14 residues. CDR1 is LNHDA, CDR2 SQIVND, per germline (reference sequence). With 6 bases removed from V and 5 bases from J, the gap between germline ends came to 17 bases. J is TRBJ2-7 and V is TRBV19; a possible D gene is TRBD2 (6 bases). This specimen consisted of peripheral blood, obtained on day 0 of AZD1222 vaccination. The sequence was obtained from an adult in good health. This CDR3 is CASSPFGGFHEQYF. The CDR3 DNA is TGTGCCAGTAGCCCATTTGGAGGGTTCCACGAGCAGTACTTC.